These T cell receptor beta chains were read from a single sample in a study of technical replicates of blood from several donors. TCRdb's table, derived via immunoSEQ multiplex PCR, lists solely in-frame clones and lacks some. The sample yields around 85,000 clones, around 94% seen once. The sequencing input was T cells isolated from PBMCs. The receptors were gathered from a human donor in good health. Both conserved end residues are part of each CDR3. The order of the fields is D gene, clone size, J gene, V gene, CDR3 protein, CDR3 DNA. D genes are given only for firm matches. Clone size appears in some rows only: once, few, many, or a class for an expanded clone.

d_gene: NA; abundance: NA; j_gene: TRBJ1-5; v_gene: TRBV14; CDR3aa: CASSQGRGQPQHF; CDR3nt: TGTGCCAGCAGCCAAGGACGAGGGCAGCCCCAGCATTTT
d_gene: NA; abundance: NA; j_gene: TRBJ2-1; v_gene: TRBV7-2; CDR3aa: CASSAGLGLSSYNEQFF; CDR3nt: TGTGCCAGCAGCGCGGGCTTAGGTCTAAGCTCCTACAATGAGCAGTTCTTC
d_gene: NA; abundance: NA; j_gene: TRBJ2-7; v_gene: TRBV28; CDR3aa: CASSLWEGRAEQYF; CDR3nt: TGTGCCAGCAGTTTATGGGAGGGCCGTGCCGAGCAGTACTTC
d_gene: TRBD1; abundance: NA; j_gene: TRBJ1-5; v_gene: TRBV19; CDR3aa: CASSTSSQGGSNQPQHF; CDR3nt: TGTGCCAGTAGTACATCCTCACAGGGGGGTAGCAATCAGCCCCAGCATTTT
d_gene: NA; abundance: NA; j_gene: TRBJ1-2; v_gene: TRBV7-6; CDR3aa: CASSLERGSYGYTF; CDR3nt: TGTGCCAGCAGCTTAGAGAGGGGGAGCTATGGCTACACCTTC
d_gene: NA; abundance: NA; j_gene: TRBJ2-7; v_gene: TRBV4-1; CDR3aa: CASSQDSRGAYEQYF; CDR3nt: TGCGCCAGCAGCCAAGATAGCAGGGGGGCCTACGAGCAGTACTTC
d_gene: TRBD2; abundance: NA; j_gene: TRBJ2-4; v_gene: TRBV4-1; CDR3aa: CASSQGNPGGIQYF; CDR3nt: TGCGCCAGCAGCCAAGGGAACCCGGGAGGGATTCAGTACTTC
d_gene: TRBD2; abundance: NA; j_gene: TRBJ2-3; v_gene: TRBV7-9; CDR3aa: CASSSKRDLTDTQYF; CDR3nt: TGTGCCAGCAGTTCGAAGCGGGACCTCACAGATACGCAGTATTTT
d_gene: NA; abundance: NA; j_gene: TRBJ2-7; v_gene: TRBV6-1; CDR3aa: CASSETMAGNEQYF; CDR3nt: TGTGCCAGCAGTGAAACCATGGCAGGGAACGAGCAGTACTTC
d_gene: NA; abundance: NA; j_gene: TRBJ2-7; v_gene: TRBV5-1; CDR3aa: CASSLSGLHEQYF; CDR3nt: TGCGCCAGCAGCTTGTCAGGGTTACATGAGCAGTACTTC
d_gene: TRBD1; abundance: NA; j_gene: TRBJ1-1; v_gene: TRBV5-1; CDR3aa: CASSGGTGMNTEAFF; CDR3nt: TGCGCCAGCAGCGGGGGGACAGGTATGAACACTGAAGCTTTCTTT
d_gene: TRBD1; abundance: NA; j_gene: TRBJ2-3; v_gene: TRBV28; CDR3aa: CASSLTGAARDTQYF; CDR3nt: TGTGCCAGCAGTTTAACAGGGGCCGCAAGGGATACGCAGTATTTT
d_gene: NA; abundance: NA; j_gene: TRBJ2-5; v_gene: TRBV2; CDR3aa: CASSDSGVVGSQYF; CDR3nt: TGTGCCAGCAGTGATTCCGGGGTAGTAGGGTCCCAGTACTTC
d_gene: TRBD2; abundance: NA; j_gene: TRBJ2-4; v_gene: TRBV29-1; CDR3aa: CSPPGTRPRLAKNIQYF; CDR3nt: TGCAGCCCCCCCGGGACTAGACCAAGACTAGCCAAAAACATTCAGTACTTC
d_gene: NA; abundance: once; j_gene: TRBJ2-1; v_gene: TRBV28; CDR3aa: CASSFGGVLVLEEGEQFF; CDR3nt: TGTGCCAGCAGTTTTGGGGGCGTTCTAGTACTGGAAGAGGGTGAGCAGTTCTTC
d_gene: NA; abundance: once; j_gene: TRBJ2-2; v_gene: TRBV5-1; CDR3aa: CASSLRTDTGELFF; CDR3nt: TGCGCCAGCAGCTTGCGCACGGACACCGGGGAGCTGTTTTTT
d_gene: NA; abundance: NA; j_gene: TRBJ2-7; v_gene: TRBV28; CDR3aa: CASSLEASYEQYF; CDR3nt: TGTGCCAGCAGTTTAGAGGCTTCCTACGAGCAGTACTTC
d_gene: TRBD1; abundance: NA; j_gene: TRBJ2-7; v_gene: TRBV4-1; CDR3aa: CASSQAPPGQNYEQYF; CDR3nt: TGCGCCAGCAGCCAAGCCCCACCGGGACAGAACTACGAGCAGTACTTC
d_gene: TRBD1; abundance: once; j_gene: TRBJ2-1; v_gene: TRBV2; CDR3aa: CASRDRGLIVVGSDEQFF; CDR3nt: TGTGCCAGCCGGGACAGGGGGCTTATCGTGGTGGGATCCGATGAGCAGTTCTTC
d_gene: NA; abundance: NA; j_gene: TRBJ1-5; v_gene: TRBV2; CDR3aa: CASRPSFQGYDQPQHF; CDR3nt: TGTGCCAGCAGACCCTCGTTCCAGGGCTACGATCAGCCCCAGCATTTT
d_gene: NA; abundance: NA; j_gene: TRBJ2-3; v_gene: TRBV6-4; CDR3aa: CASSENSGADTQYF; CDR3nt: TGTGCCAGCAGCGAAAACTCAGGGGCAGATACGCAGTATTTT
d_gene: TRBD2; abundance: NA; j_gene: TRBJ2-3; v_gene: TRBV10-2; CDR3aa: CASTRPSAGGPTVSVHPVDTQYF; CDR3nt: TGCGCCAGCACTAGGCCGTCAGCGGGGGGGCCTACCGTATCAGTCCATCCGGTAGATACGCAGTATTTT
d_gene: TRBD1; abundance: few; j_gene: TRBJ2-2; v_gene: TRBV28; CDR3aa: CASMPGQEVPTNTGELFF; CDR3nt: TGTGCCAGCATGCCGGGACAGGAGGTCCCTACGAACACCGGGGAGCTGTTTTTT
d_gene: TRBD1; abundance: NA; j_gene: TRBJ1-2; v_gene: TRBV10-2; CDR3aa: CASRDTGGSNYGYTF; CDR3nt: TGCGCCAGCAGAGATACAGGGGGCTCCAACTATGGCTACACCTTC
d_gene: TRBD2; abundance: NA; j_gene: TRBJ2-7; v_gene: TRBV10-1; CDR3aa: CASSEPGRAEQYF; CDR3nt: TGCGCCAGCAGTGAGCCGGGGAGGGCCGAGCAGTACTTC
d_gene: NA; abundance: few; j_gene: TRBJ1-1; v_gene: TRBV14; CDR3aa: CASSQDPGTEAFF; CDR3nt: TGTGCCAGCAGCCAAGATCCCGGGACTGAAGCTTTCTTT
d_gene: TRBD1; abundance: NA; j_gene: TRBJ2-1; v_gene: TRBV11-3; CDR3aa: CASSLGTGFPGNEQFF; CDR3nt: TGTGCCAGCAGCCTCGGGACAGGATTCCCCGGGAATGAGCAGTTCTTC
d_gene: TRBD1; abundance: NA; j_gene: TRBJ2-1; v_gene: TRBV6-1; CDR3aa: CASSEAGQGIYNEQFF; CDR3nt: TGTGCCAGCAGTGAAGCGGGACAGGGTATATACAATGAGCAGTTCTTC
d_gene: NA; abundance: NA; j_gene: TRBJ2-3; v_gene: TRBV10-3; CDR3aa: CASEAMNTDTQYF; CDR3nt: TGTGCCTCGGAGGCGATGAACACAGATACGCAGTATTTT
d_gene: NA; abundance: NA; j_gene: TRBJ1-5; v_gene: TRBV9; CDR3aa: CASSVAGTQPQHF; CDR3nt: TGTGCCAGCAGCGTAGCCGGTACTCAGCCCCAGCATTTT
d_gene: TRBD1; abundance: NA; j_gene: TRBJ2-2; v_gene: TRBV9; CDR3aa: CASSVDVRGPTGELFF; CDR3nt: TGTGCCAGCAGCGTAGATGTGAGGGGGCCCACCGGGGAGCTGTTTTTT
d_gene: NA; abundance: NA; j_gene: TRBJ2-1; v_gene: TRBV19; CDR3aa: CASNDGDYNEQFF; CDR3nt: TGTGCCAGTAATGACGGGGACTACAATGAGCAGTTCTTC
d_gene: NA; abundance: NA; j_gene: TRBJ1-1; v_gene: TRBV29-1; CDR3aa: CSVEDGNTEAFF; CDR3nt: TGCAGCGTTGAAGACGGGAACACTGAAGCTTTCTTT
d_gene: NA; abundance: NA; j_gene: TRBJ2-2; v_gene: TRBV27; CDR3aa: CASSLLVGAAGELFF; CDR3nt: TGTGCCAGCAGTTTATTGGTAGGGGCTGCCGGGGAGCTGTTTTTT
d_gene: NA; abundance: NA; j_gene: TRBJ1-1; v_gene: TRBV27; CDR3aa: CASSLTDMNTEAFF; CDR3nt: TGTGCCAGCAGTTTGACAGATATGAACACTGAAGCTTTCTTT
d_gene: NA; abundance: NA; j_gene: TRBJ2-7; v_gene: TRBV5-1; CDR3aa: CASSLASGSSYEQYF; CDR3nt: TGCGCCAGCAGCTTGGCATCAGGAAGCTCCTACGAGCAGTACTTC
d_gene: NA; abundance: NA; j_gene: TRBJ2-1; v_gene: TRBV21-1; CDR3aa: CASSKGYQGLGYNEQFF; CDR3nt: TGTGCCAGCAGCAAAGGATATCAGGGTTTAGGCTACAATGAGCAGTTCTTC
d_gene: NA; abundance: NA; j_gene: TRBJ2-7; v_gene: TRBV5-1; CDR3aa: CASSSGQIPSYEQYF; CDR3nt: TGCGCCAGCAGCTCCGGACAGATTCCGTCCTACGAGCAGTACTTC
d_gene: NA; abundance: NA; j_gene: TRBJ2-1; v_gene: TRBV6-6; CDR3aa: CASSYSGFERNEQFF; CDR3nt: TGTGCCAGCAGTTACTCCGGGTTTGAGCGGAATGAGCAGTTCTTC
d_gene: TRBD2; abundance: NA; j_gene: TRBJ2-1; v_gene: TRBV11-2; CDR3aa: CASSLGPGLDFF; CDR3nt: TGTGCCAGCAGCTTAGGGCCGGGACTAGATTTCTTC
d_gene: NA; abundance: NA; j_gene: TRBJ2-3; v_gene: TRBV6-1; CDR3aa: CASSETFTGTQYF; CDR3nt: TGTGCCAGCAGTGAAACCTTCACGGGGACGCAGTATTTT
d_gene: NA; abundance: NA; j_gene: TRBJ1-3; v_gene: TRBV6-6; CDR3aa: CASSYTGLDTIYF; CDR3nt: TGTGCCAGCAGTTACACAGGGCTCGACACCATATATTTT
d_gene: NA; abundance: once; j_gene: TRBJ2-3; v_gene: TRBV5-1; CDR3aa: CASSLVGGADTQYF; CDR3nt: TGCGCCAGCAGCTTGGTGGGAGGAGCAGATACGCAGTATTTT
d_gene: NA; abundance: NA; j_gene: TRBJ1-1; v_gene: TRBV19; CDR3aa: CASRTRENTEAFF; CDR3nt: TGTGCCAGTAGGACCAGGGAGAACACTGAAGCTTTCTTT
d_gene: NA; abundance: NA; j_gene: TRBJ2-1; v_gene: TRBV7-6; CDR3aa: CASSWVGGGHNEQFF; CDR3nt: TGTGCCAGCAGCTGGGTTGGGGGGGGCCACAATGAGCAGTTCTTC
d_gene: TRBD1; abundance: NA; j_gene: TRBJ2-1; v_gene: TRBV9; CDR3aa: CASSATGDPYNEQFF; CDR3nt: TGTGCCAGCAGCGCCACAGGGGATCCTTACAATGAGCAGTTCTTC
d_gene: TRBD1; abundance: NA; j_gene: TRBJ2-7; v_gene: TRBV27; CDR3aa: CASSLSGTGGFYEQYF; CDR3nt: TGTGCCAGCAGTTTAAGTGGGACAGGGGGCTTCTACGAGCAGTACTTC
d_gene: TRBD1; abundance: NA; j_gene: TRBJ2-1; v_gene: TRBV7-3; CDR3aa: CASSSEYRDRTRNEQFF; CDR3nt: TGTGCCAGCAGCTCGGAATACCGGGACAGGACGCGCAATGAGCAGTTCTTC
d_gene: NA; abundance: NA; j_gene: TRBJ1-1; v_gene: TRBV30; CDR3aa: CAWSGSRRGTEAFF; CDR3nt: TGTGCCTGGAGTGGCAGCCGACGGGGCACTGAAGCTTTCTTT
d_gene: NA; abundance: NA; j_gene: TRBJ2-7; v_gene: TRBV18; CDR3aa: CASSPENRFSTYEQYF; CDR3nt: TGTGCCAGCTCACCGGAAAACAGATTCTCAACCTACGAGCAGTACTTC
d_gene: TRBD1; abundance: NA; j_gene: TRBJ2-1; v_gene: TRBV10-3; CDR3aa: CAISDRDRVLNEQFF; CDR3nt: TGTGCCATCAGTGACCGGGACAGGGTCCTCAATGAGCAGTTCTTC